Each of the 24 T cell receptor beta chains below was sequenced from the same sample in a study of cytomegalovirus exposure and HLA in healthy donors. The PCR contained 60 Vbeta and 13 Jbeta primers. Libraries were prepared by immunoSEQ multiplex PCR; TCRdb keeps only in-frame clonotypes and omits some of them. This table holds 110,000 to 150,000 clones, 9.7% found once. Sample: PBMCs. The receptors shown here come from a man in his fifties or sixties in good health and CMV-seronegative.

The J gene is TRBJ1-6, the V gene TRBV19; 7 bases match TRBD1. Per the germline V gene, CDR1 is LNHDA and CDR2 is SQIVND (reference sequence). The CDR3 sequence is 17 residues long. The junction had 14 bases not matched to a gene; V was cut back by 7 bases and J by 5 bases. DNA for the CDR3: TGTGCCAGTACCATGGGGGTTGGACAGGCGAATAATTCACCCCTCCACTTT. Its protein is CASTMGVGQANNSPLHF.

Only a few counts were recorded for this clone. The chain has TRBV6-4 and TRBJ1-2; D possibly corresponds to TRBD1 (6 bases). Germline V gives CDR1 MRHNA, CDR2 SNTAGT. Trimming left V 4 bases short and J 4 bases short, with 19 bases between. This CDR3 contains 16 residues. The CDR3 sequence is CASSALPGVSSYGYTF. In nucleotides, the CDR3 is TGTGCCAGCAGTGCCTTACCAGGGGTTTCTAGCTATGGCTACACCTTC.

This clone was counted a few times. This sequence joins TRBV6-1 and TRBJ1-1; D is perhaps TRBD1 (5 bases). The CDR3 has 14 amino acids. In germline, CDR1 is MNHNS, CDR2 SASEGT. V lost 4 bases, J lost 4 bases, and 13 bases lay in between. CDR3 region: CASSALYGGTEAFF. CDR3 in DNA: TGTGCCAGCAGTGCCCTATACGGGGGCACTGAAGCTTTCTTT.

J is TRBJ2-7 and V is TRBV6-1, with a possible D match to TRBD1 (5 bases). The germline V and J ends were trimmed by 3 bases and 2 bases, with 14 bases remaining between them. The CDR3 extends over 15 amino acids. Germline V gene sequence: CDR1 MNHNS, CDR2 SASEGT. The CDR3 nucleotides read TGTGCCAGCAGTGAGTGGGGCAGGGTCGCCTACGAGCAGTACTTC. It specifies CASSEWGRVAYEQYF.

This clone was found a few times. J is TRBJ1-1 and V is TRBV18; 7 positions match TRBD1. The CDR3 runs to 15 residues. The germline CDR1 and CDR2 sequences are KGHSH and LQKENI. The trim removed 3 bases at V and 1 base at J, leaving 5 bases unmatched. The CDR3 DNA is TGTGCCAGCTCACCTGGGTCAGGGGGGAACACTGAAGCTTTCTTT. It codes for CASSPGSGGNTEAFF.

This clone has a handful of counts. The CDR3 DNA follows: TGTGCCAGCAGTTCTCGACAGGGGCTGAACACTGAAGCTTTCTTT. Encoded protein: CASSSRQGLNTEAFF. The rearrangement links TRBV27 to TRBJ1-1; TRBD1 agrees at 8 bases. The CDR3 covers 15 residues. The ends lost 4 bases at V and 0 bases at J; junction bases unmatched: 4. Germline V gives CDR1 MNHEY, CDR2 SMNVEV (reference sequence).

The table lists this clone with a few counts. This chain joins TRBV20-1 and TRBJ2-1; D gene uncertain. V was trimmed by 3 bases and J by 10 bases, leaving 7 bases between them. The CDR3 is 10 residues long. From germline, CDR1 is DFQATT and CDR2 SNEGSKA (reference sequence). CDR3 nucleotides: TGCAGTGCTAGCAAGACAGAGCAGTTCTTC. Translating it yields CSASKTEQFF.

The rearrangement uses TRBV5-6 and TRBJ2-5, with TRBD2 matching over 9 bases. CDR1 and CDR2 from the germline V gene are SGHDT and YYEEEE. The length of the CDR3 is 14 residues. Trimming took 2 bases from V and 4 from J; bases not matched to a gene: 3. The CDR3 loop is CASSFSAGGETQYF. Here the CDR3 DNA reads TGTGCCAGCAGCTTTTCAGCGGGAGGAGAGACCCAGTACTTC. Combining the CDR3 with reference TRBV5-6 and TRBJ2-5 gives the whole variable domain DAGVTQSPTHLIKTRGQQVTLRCSPKSGHDTVSWYQQALGQGPQFIFQYYEEEERQRGNFPDRFSGHQFPNYSSELNVNALLLGDSALYLCASSFSAGGETQYFGPGTRLLVL.

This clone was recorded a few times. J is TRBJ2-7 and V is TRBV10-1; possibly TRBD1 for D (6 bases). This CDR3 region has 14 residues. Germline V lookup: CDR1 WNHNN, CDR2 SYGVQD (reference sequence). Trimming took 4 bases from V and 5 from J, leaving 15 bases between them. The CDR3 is CASSVPRTGNEQYF. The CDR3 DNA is TGCGCCAGCAGTGTCCCCCGAACAGGGAACGAGCAGTACTTC.

The CDR3 sequence is CASSIKGGNSPLHF. The CDR3 bases are TGTGCCAGTAGTATTAAGGGAGGGAATTCACCCCTCCACTTT. The chain has TRBV19 and TRBJ1-6, with D unresolved. Germline V gives CDR1 LNHDA, CDR2 SQIVND (reference sequence). V dropped 3 bases and J dropped 7 bases, with 10 bases sitting between them. The CDR3 loop spans 14 amino acids.

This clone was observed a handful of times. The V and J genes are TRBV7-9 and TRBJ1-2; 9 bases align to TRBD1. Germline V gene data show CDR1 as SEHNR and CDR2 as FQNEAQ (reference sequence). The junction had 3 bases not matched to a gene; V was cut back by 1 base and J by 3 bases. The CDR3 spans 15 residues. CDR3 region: CASSLVGQGHYGYTF. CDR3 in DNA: TGTGCCAGCAGCTTAGTGGGACAGGGACACTATGGCTACACCTTC.

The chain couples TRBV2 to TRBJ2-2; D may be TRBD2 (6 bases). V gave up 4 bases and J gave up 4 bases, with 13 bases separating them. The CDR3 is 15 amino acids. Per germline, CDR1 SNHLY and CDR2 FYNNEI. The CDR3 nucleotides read TGTGCCAGCAGTGTGGAGGGGTTGGCCACCGGGGAGCTGTTTTTT. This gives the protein CASSVEGLATGELFF.

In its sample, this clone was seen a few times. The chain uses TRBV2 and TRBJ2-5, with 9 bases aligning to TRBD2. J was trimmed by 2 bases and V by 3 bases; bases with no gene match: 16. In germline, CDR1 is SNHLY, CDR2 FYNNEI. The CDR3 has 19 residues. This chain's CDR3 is CASSEAPILTSGKQETQYF. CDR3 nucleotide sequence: TGTGCCAGCAGTGAGGCCCCGATTTTGACTAGCGGAAAACAAGAGACCCAGTACTTC.

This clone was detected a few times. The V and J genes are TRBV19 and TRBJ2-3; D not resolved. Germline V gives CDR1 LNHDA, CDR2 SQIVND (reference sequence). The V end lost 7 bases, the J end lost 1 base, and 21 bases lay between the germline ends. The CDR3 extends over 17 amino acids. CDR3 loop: CASTSGTTDRRTDTQYF. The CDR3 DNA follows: TGTGCCAGTACCTCGGGTACGACCGACCGTCGCACAGATACGCAGTATTTT.

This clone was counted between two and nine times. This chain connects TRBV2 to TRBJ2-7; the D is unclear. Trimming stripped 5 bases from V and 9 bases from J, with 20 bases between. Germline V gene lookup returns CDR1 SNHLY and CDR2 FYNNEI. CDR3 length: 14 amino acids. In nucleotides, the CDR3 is TGTGCCAGCAGTTTGGCGGAACCCCCTACGAGGCAGTACTTC. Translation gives CASSLAEPPTRQYF.

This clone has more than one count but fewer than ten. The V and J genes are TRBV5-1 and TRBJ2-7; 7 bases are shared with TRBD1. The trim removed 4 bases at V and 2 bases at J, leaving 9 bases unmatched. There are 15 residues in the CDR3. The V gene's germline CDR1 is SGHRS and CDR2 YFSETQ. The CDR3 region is CASSPRQGPAYEQYF. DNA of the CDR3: TGCGCCAGCAGCCCCCGACAGGGCCCGGCCTACGAGCAGTACTTC.

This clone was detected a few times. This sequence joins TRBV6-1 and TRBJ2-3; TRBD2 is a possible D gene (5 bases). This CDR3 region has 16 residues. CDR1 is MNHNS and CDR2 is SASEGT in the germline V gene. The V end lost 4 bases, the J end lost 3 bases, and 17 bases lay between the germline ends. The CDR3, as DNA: TGTGCCAGCAGTGTGGCGGACTCGCCCCCGACAGATACGCAGTATTTT. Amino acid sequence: CASSVADSPPTDTQYF.

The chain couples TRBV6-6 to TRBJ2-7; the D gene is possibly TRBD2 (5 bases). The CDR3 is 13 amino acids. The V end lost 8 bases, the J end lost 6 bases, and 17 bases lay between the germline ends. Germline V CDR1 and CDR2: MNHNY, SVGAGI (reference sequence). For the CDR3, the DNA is TGTGCCAGCCATGGAGAGGGCGGCGCCGAGCAGTACTTC. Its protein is CASHGEGGAEQYF.

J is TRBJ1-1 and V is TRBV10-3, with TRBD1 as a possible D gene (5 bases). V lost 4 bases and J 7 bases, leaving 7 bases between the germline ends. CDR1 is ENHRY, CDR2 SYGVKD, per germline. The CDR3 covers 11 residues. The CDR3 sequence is CAISGGDEAFF. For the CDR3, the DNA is TGTGCCATCAGTGGGGGGGATGAAGCTTTCTTT.

Here the CDR3 DNA reads TGTGCCAGCAGCTTAACCCCCCGACAGGAAGGGGTTGAAGCTTTCTTT. Amino acids: CASSLTPRQEGVEAFF. The V and J genes are TRBV7-9 and TRBJ1-1, with TRBD1 as a possible D gene (6 bases). There are 16 residues in the CDR3. CDR1 and CDR2 from the germline V gene are SEHNR and FQNEAQ (reference sequence). V shed 2 bases and J shed 7 bases, with 20 bases lying between them. Filled out from reference TRBV7-9 and TRBJ1-1, the complete variable domain reads DTGVSQNPRHKITKRGQNVTFRCDPISEHNRLYWYRQTLGQGPEFLTYFQNEAQLEKSRLLSDRFSAERPKGSFSTLEIQRTEQGDSAMYLCASSLTPRQEGVEAFFGQGTRLTVV.

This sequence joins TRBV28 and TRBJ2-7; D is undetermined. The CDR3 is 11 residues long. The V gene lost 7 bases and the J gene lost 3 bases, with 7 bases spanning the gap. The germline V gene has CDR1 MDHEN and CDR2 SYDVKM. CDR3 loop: CASTSLYEQYF. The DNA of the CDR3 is TGTGCCAGCACCTCTCTCTACGAGCAGTACTTC. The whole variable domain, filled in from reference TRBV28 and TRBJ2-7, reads DVKVTQSSRYLVKRTGEKVFLECVQDMDHENMFWYRQDPGLGLRLIYFSYDVKMKEKGDIPEGYSVSREKKERFSLILESASTNQTSMYLCASTSLYEQYFGPGTRLTVT.

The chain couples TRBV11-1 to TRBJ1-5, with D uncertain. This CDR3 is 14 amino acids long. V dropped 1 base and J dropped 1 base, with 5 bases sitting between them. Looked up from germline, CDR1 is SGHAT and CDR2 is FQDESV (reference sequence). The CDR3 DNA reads TGTGCCAGCAGCTTAGACGGGAGCAATCAGCCCCAGCATTTT. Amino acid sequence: CASSLDGSNQPQHF.

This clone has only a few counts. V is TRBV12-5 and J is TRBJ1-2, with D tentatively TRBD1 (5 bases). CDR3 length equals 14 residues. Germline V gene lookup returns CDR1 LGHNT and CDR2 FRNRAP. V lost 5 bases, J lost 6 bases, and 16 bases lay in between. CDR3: CASGGGGGKHGYTF. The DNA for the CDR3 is TGTGCTAGTGGTGGTGGGGGAGGAAAGCATGGCTACACCTTC. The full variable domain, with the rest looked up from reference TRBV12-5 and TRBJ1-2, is DARVTQTPRHKVTEMGQEVTMRCQPILGHNTVFWYRQTMMQGLELLAYFRNRAPLDDSGMPKDRFSAEMPDATLATLKIQPSEPRDSAVYFCASGGGGGKHGYTFGSGTRLTVV.

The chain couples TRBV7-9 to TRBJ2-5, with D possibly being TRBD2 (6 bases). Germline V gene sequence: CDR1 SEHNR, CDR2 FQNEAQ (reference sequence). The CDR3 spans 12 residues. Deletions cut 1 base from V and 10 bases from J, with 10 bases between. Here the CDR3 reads CASSLELAGQYF. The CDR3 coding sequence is TGTGCCAGCAGCTTAGAACTAGCAGGCCAGTACTTC.